Listed below are T cell receptor beta chains from one sample, sequenced in a study of T cell responses to AZD1222 COVID-19 vaccine. The repertoire was sequenced with immunoSEQ multiplex PCR; TCRdb's copy has only in-frame clones and lacks some. The sample includes roughly 200,000 clones, 90% to 95% seen only once; the top ten take under 1.1%. Here the sequenced sample was peripheral blood, taken 28 days after the second dose of the MenACWY control vaccine. Every receptor here comes from an adult who received the MenACWY meningococcal vaccine as a control. The CDR3 runs from the conserved cysteine through the conserved F or W. Each record gives: clone size, V gene, J gene, D gene, CDR3 DNA, CDR3 protein. D genes are given only for firm matches. Only part of the rows carry a size: once, few, many, or a class if the clone is expanded.

clone_size: few; v_call: TRBV29-1; j_call: TRBJ2-2; d_call: -; cdr3_nt: TGCAGCGTTTCTTATACGAACACCGGGGAGCTGTTTTTT; cdr3_aa: CSVSYTNTGELFF
clone_size: once; v_call: TRBV4-1; j_call: TRBJ2-5; d_call: TRBD2; cdr3_nt: TGCGCCAGCAGCCAAGATTCTAGCGGGGTGTTAGCCCAGTACTTC; cdr3_aa: CASSQDSSGVLAQYF
clone_size: -; v_call: TRBV27; j_call: TRBJ1-1; d_call: -; cdr3_nt: TGTGCCAGCCGAGCCAGGGGCAGCGGCATGAACACTGAAGCTTTCTTT; cdr3_aa: CASRARGSGMNTEAFF
clone_size: -; v_call: TRBV3-1/TRBV3-2; j_call: TRBJ2-2; d_call: TRBD2; cdr3_nt: TGTGCCAGCAGCCAAGAGTCCCCGGGGGGGCCCGGGGAGCTGTTTTTT; cdr3_aa: CASSQESPGGPGELFF
clone_size: -; v_call: TRBV30; j_call: TRBJ2-7; d_call: TRBD2; cdr3_nt: TGTGCCTGGCGAGCGGGGAGAAGCTACTACGAGCAGTACTTC; cdr3_aa: CAWRAGRSYYEQYF
clone_size: -; v_call: TRBV9; j_call: TRBJ1-2; d_call: TRBD1; cdr3_nt: TGTGCCAGCAGCGCCCGGACAGGGAGTATCTATGGCTACACCTTC; cdr3_aa: CASSARTGSIYGYTF
clone_size: -; v_call: TRBV5-6; j_call: TRBJ1-2; d_call: -; cdr3_nt: TGTGCCAGCAGCTTTTCAAGTGGCTACACCTTC; cdr3_aa: CASSFSSGYTF
clone_size: -; v_call: TRBV19; j_call: TRBJ2-3; d_call: TRBD2; cdr3_nt: TGTGCCAGTAGTACCGGGGGGGTTGTCACAGATACGCAGTATTTT; cdr3_aa: CASSTGGVVTDTQYF
clone_size: -; v_call: TRBV10-3; j_call: TRBJ2-1; d_call: -; cdr3_nt: TGTGCCATCAGTGAGCCGGGATCTGCCGGAGGAGGTGAGCAGTTCTTC; cdr3_aa: CAISEPGSAGGGEQFF
clone_size: -; v_call: TRBV7-9; j_call: TRBJ1-2; d_call: TRBD1; cdr3_nt: TGTGCCAGCAGCTCAAGGACAGGGATAAGTGGCTACACCTTC; cdr3_aa: CASSSRTGISGYTF
clone_size: -; v_call: TRBV7-9; j_call: TRBJ1-1; d_call: TRBD1; cdr3_nt: TGTGCCAGCAGCCCCAGGACAGGGATGAACACTGAAGCTTTCTTT; cdr3_aa: CASSPRTGMNTEAFF
clone_size: -; v_call: TRBV9; j_call: TRBJ1-5; d_call: -; cdr3_nt: TGTGCCAGCAGCGTAGTAGCGAGGGGGCCCCAGCATTTT; cdr3_aa: CASSVVARGPQHF
clone_size: -; v_call: TRBV7-2; j_call: TRBJ2-7; d_call: TRBD1; cdr3_nt: TGTGCCAGCAGCTTAGGTCGGACAGGGCCCCACGAGCAGTACTTC; cdr3_aa: CASSLGRTGPHEQYF
clone_size: once; v_call: TRBV7-8; j_call: TRBJ1-1; d_call: -; cdr3_nt: TGTGCCAGCTCACGGGGTGGGGACACTGAAGCTTTCTTT; cdr3_aa: CASSRGGDTEAFF
clone_size: -; v_call: TRBV4-3; j_call: TRBJ1-1; d_call: TRBD1; cdr3_nt: TGCGCCAGCAGCCAGAGCAGGGGGCGAGTCTCTGAAGCTTTCTTT; cdr3_aa: CASSQSRGRVSEAFF
clone_size: -; v_call: TRBV5-4; j_call: TRBJ2-7; d_call: -; cdr3_nt: TGTGCCAGCAGCGACCCCCTTGAGTGGGAGCAGTACTTC; cdr3_aa: CASSDPLEWEQYF
clone_size: once; v_call: TRBV28; j_call: TRBJ1-6; d_call: TRBD1; cdr3_nt: TGTGCCAGCAGTGGACGGGGACAGGGGGGATCACCCCTCCACTTT; cdr3_aa: CASSGRGQGGSPLHF
clone_size: -; v_call: TRBV19; j_call: TRBJ1-1; d_call: -; cdr3_nt: TGTGCCAGTAGTACCCGAATAGACACTGAAGCTTTCTTT; cdr3_aa: CASSTRIDTEAFF
clone_size: -; v_call: TRBV12-3/TRBV12-4; j_call: TRBJ1-2; d_call: -; cdr3_nt: TGTGCCAGCAGCGGAGCTAACTATGGCTACACCTTC; cdr3_aa: CASSGANYGYTF
clone_size: few; v_call: TRBV20-1; j_call: TRBJ1-1; d_call: -; cdr3_nt: TGCAGTGCTAGATCGTACACTGAAGCTTTCTTT; cdr3_aa: CSARSYTEAFF
clone_size: -; v_call: TRBV3-1/TRBV3-2; j_call: TRBJ2-3; d_call: -; cdr3_nt: TGTGCCAGCAGAGGGGGGGGAGATACGCAGTATTTT; cdr3_aa: CASRGGGDTQYF
clone_size: -; v_call: TRBV11-1; j_call: TRBJ2-1; d_call: -; cdr3_nt: TGTGCCAGCAGCCCAGGGTTGGGGCAGTTCTTC; cdr3_aa: CASSPGLGQFF
clone_size: -; v_call: TRBV6-5; j_call: TRBJ2-1; d_call: TRBD1; cdr3_nt: TGTGCCAGCAGCCCAGGGGGCGTGAACAATGAGCAGTTCTTC; cdr3_aa: CASSPGGVNNEQFF
clone_size: -; v_call: TRBV6-5; j_call: TRBJ1-2; d_call: TRBD1; cdr3_nt: TGTGCCAGCAGTTACTCCGGACAGGGGAATAGAGGCTACACCTTC; cdr3_aa: CASSYSGQGNRGYTF
clone_size: -; v_call: TRBV4-3; j_call: TRBJ2-7; d_call: TRBD2; cdr3_nt: TGCGCCAGCAGCCAGCGGGGGGCTGACTTCTACGAGCAGTACTTC; cdr3_aa: CASSQRGADFYEQYF
clone_size: -; v_call: TRBV19; j_call: TRBJ1-5; d_call: -; cdr3_nt: TGTGCCAGTAGGACAGCACAGGGATTGGGGCCCCAGCATTTT; cdr3_aa: CASRTAQGLGPQHF
clone_size: once; v_call: TRBV5-6; j_call: TRBJ2-1; d_call: -; cdr3_nt: TGTGCCAGCAGCTTGCGAGCGGAGCAGTTCTTC; cdr3_aa: CASSLRAEQFF
clone_size: -; v_call: TRBV29-1; j_call: TRBJ1-2; d_call: -; cdr3_nt: TGCAGCGTTGAGGTGGGGGCAGGGTATGGCTACACCTTC; cdr3_aa: CSVEVGAGYGYTF
clone_size: -; v_call: TRBV9; j_call: TRBJ1-4; d_call: -; cdr3_nt: TGTGCCAGCAGCCGGCTGACTAATGAAAAACTGTTTTTT; cdr3_aa: CASSRLTNEKLFF
clone_size: -; v_call: TRBV4-3; j_call: TRBJ2-5; d_call: TRBD2; cdr3_nt: TGCGCCAGCAGCCAAGGGTTAGCGGGGGGGCCCGAGACCCAGTACTTC; cdr3_aa: CASSQGLAGGPETQYF
clone_size: -; v_call: TRBV11-2; j_call: TRBJ2-3; d_call: -; cdr3_nt: TGTGCCAGCAGCTTATTGGGCAGCAGCACAGATACGCAGTATTTT; cdr3_aa: CASSLLGSSTDTQYF
clone_size: -; v_call: TRBV7-9; j_call: TRBJ2-5; d_call: TRBD2; cdr3_nt: TGTGCCAGCGGGGAACCTAGCGGGGCAGAGACCCAGTACTTC; cdr3_aa: CASGEPSGAETQYF
clone_size: once; v_call: TRBV6-5; j_call: TRBJ1-5; d_call: -; cdr3_nt: TGTGCCAGCAGTTACGGGGGGCGCCAAGGTCAGCCCCAGCATTTT; cdr3_aa: CASSYGGRQGQPQHF
clone_size: -; v_call: TRBV19; j_call: TRBJ1-1; d_call: TRBD1; cdr3_nt: TGTGCCAGTAGTATTTCAGGGGGCCGCACTGAAGCTTTCTTT; cdr3_aa: CASSISGGRTEAFF
clone_size: -; v_call: TRBV4-1; j_call: TRBJ1-3; d_call: -; cdr3_nt: TGCGCCAGCAGCCAGCTTCAGGGCAGCTCTGGAAACACCATATATTTT; cdr3_aa: CASSQLQGSSGNTIYF
clone_size: -; v_call: TRBV27; j_call: TRBJ2-5; d_call: -; cdr3_nt: TGTGCCAGCAGTCCGGGGGCCGGTTGGGGGGAGACCCAGTACTTC; cdr3_aa: CASSPGAGWGETQYF
clone_size: -; v_call: TRBV19; j_call: TRBJ2-1; d_call: -; cdr3_nt: TGTGCCAGTAGTGCAGGACTATACAATGAGCAGTTCTTC; cdr3_aa: CASSAGLYNEQFF
clone_size: -; v_call: TRBV28; j_call: TRBJ2-5; d_call: TRBD2; cdr3_nt: TGTGCCACCAAGGGACTAGCGGGGGGTCAAGAGACCCAGTACTTC; cdr3_aa: CATKGLAGGQETQYF
clone_size: -; v_call: TRBV2; j_call: TRBJ2-7; d_call: TRBD2; cdr3_nt: TGTGCCAGCAGTGAACGGACTAGTGGGTTGGGAGAGCAGTACTTC; cdr3_aa: CASSERTSGLGEQYF
clone_size: -; v_call: TRBV3-1/TRBV3-2; j_call: TRBJ1-1; d_call: -; cdr3_nt: TGTGCCAGCAGCCCCCGGTGGGGAGGGAACACTGAAGCTTTCTTT; cdr3_aa: CASSPRWGGNTEAFF
clone_size: -; v_call: TRBV25-1; j_call: TRBJ1-1; d_call: -; cdr3_nt: TGTGCCAGCAGTGAAACAGCCATATTGAACACTGAAGCTTTCTTT; cdr3_aa: CASSETAILNTEAFF
clone_size: -; v_call: TRBV5-1; j_call: TRBJ1-1; d_call: TRBD1; cdr3_nt: TGCGCCAGCAGCTTGATGGGACAGCTAAACACTGAAGCTTTCTTT; cdr3_aa: CASSLMGQLNTEAFF
clone_size: -; v_call: TRBV9; j_call: TRBJ1-3; d_call: -; cdr3_nt: TGTGCCAGCAGCGTAGCAGGGTCTGGAAACACCATATATTTT; cdr3_aa: CASSVAGSGNTIYF
clone_size: -; v_call: TRBV16; j_call: TRBJ2-1; d_call: -; cdr3_nt: TGTGCCAGCAGCCAACAACAGTACAATGAGCAGTTCTTC; cdr3_aa: CASSQQQYNEQFF
clone_size: -; v_call: TRBV19; j_call: TRBJ1-2; d_call: TRBD1; cdr3_nt: TGTGCCAGTAGTATTAAAGACAGGGGCGACTATGGCTACACCTTC; cdr3_aa: CASSIKDRGDYGYTF
clone_size: -; v_call: TRBV30; j_call: TRBJ1-3; d_call: -; cdr3_nt: TGTGCCTGGAGTTTTTCTTCGGAATACTCTGGAAACACCATATATTTT; cdr3_aa: CAWSFSSEYSGNTIYF
clone_size: -; v_call: TRBV28; j_call: TRBJ2-5; d_call: TRBD1; cdr3_nt: TGTGCCAGCAGTGTGGGACAGGGGGCGCGGGAGACCCAGTACTTC; cdr3_aa: CASSVGQGARETQYF
clone_size: -; v_call: TRBV6-5; j_call: TRBJ1-2; d_call: -; cdr3_nt: TGTGCCAGCAGTTACGGGGTAGACCGAGGTGGCTACACCTTC; cdr3_aa: CASSYGVDRGGYTF
clone_size: -; v_call: TRBV7-9; j_call: TRBJ2-3; d_call: -; cdr3_nt: TGTGCCAGCAGCTTAGTCCAGGGTACAGATACGCAGTATTTT; cdr3_aa: CASSLVQGTDTQYF
clone_size: -; v_call: TRBV4-1; j_call: TRBJ1-1; d_call: -; cdr3_nt: TGCGCCAGCAGCCAAGATGCGGTGAACACTGAAGCTTTCTTT; cdr3_aa: CASSQDAVNTEAFF
clone_size: -; v_call: TRBV7-2; j_call: TRBJ2-5; d_call: TRBD2; cdr3_nt: TGTGCCAGCAGCTTCGGACTAGCGGGGGGTGAGACCCAGTACTTC; cdr3_aa: CASSFGLAGGETQYF
clone_size: -; v_call: TRBV6-2/TRBV6-3; j_call: TRBJ2-3; d_call: -; cdr3_nt: TGTGCCAGCAGTCGGGGTGGGGGCCCCAGCACAGATACGCAGTATTTT; cdr3_aa: CASSRGGGPSTDTQYF
clone_size: -; v_call: TRBV29-1; j_call: TRBJ1-2; d_call: TRBD1; cdr3_nt: TGCAGCGTTGTAATGACAGGGAGAGGGGCTAACTATGGCTACACCTTC; cdr3_aa: CSVVMTGRGANYGYTF
clone_size: -; v_call: TRBV4-1; j_call: TRBJ1-4; d_call: -; cdr3_nt: TGCGCCAGCAGCCAAGATGTAAGAGCTAATGAAAAACTGTTTTTT; cdr3_aa: CASSQDVRANEKLFF
clone_size: -; v_call: TRBV5-1; j_call: TRBJ1-3; d_call: -; cdr3_nt: TGCGCCAGCAGCTTAAACTGGAGAACTTCTGGAAACACCATATATTTT; cdr3_aa: CASSLNWRTSGNTIYF
clone_size: -; v_call: TRBV19; j_call: TRBJ2-7; d_call: TRBD1; cdr3_nt: TGTGCCAGTAGGCAGGGGGCAGATGAGCAGTACTTC; cdr3_aa: CASRQGADEQYF
clone_size: -; v_call: TRBV11-2; j_call: TRBJ1-1; d_call: -; cdr3_nt: TGTGCCAGCAGCCGCACAGGGAAGACTAAAGCTTTCTTT; cdr3_aa: CASSRTGKTKAFF
clone_size: -; v_call: TRBV30; j_call: TRBJ1-5; d_call: -; cdr3_nt: TGTGCCTGGAGTGGGACTGGGGATCAGCCCCAGCATTTT; cdr3_aa: CAWSGTGDQPQHF
clone_size: -; v_call: TRBV28; j_call: TRBJ1-1; d_call: TRBD1; cdr3_nt: TGTGCCAGCAGGACAGGGGGCACTGAAGCTTTCTTT; cdr3_aa: CASRTGGTEAFF
clone_size: once; v_call: TRBV1; j_call: TRBJ2-3; d_call: -; cdr3_nt: TGCACCAGCAGCCCCGGTGGTCGCAGGGATACGCAGTATTTT; cdr3_aa: CTSSPGGRRDTQYF